The 29 T cell receptor beta chains given below trace back to one sample, sequenced in a study of OX40 agonist ivuxolimab in advanced cancers. The repertoire was sequenced with immunoSEQ multiplex PCR; TCRdb's copy has only in-frame clones and lacks some. The sample holds 55,000 to 75,000 clones, about 90% seen once. The sequenced sample was CD4+ or CD8+ T cells sorted from blood, obtained in a trial of the OX40 agonist ivuxolimab. The receptors derive from an adult with an advanced solid tumor such as melanoma, head and neck, liver or kidney cancer.

The chain combines TRBV18 with TRBJ2-1; 7 positions agree with TRBD2. V was pared by 3 bases and J by 0 bases, with 14 bases of the junction left unmatched. Germline V gives CDR1 KGHSH, CDR2 LQKENI. The CDR3 contains 19 residues. CDR3 sequence: CASSPLGGDRSSSYNEQFF. The CDR3 region has the DNA TGTGCCAGCTCACCCCTGGGGGGGGATCGATCTAGCTCCTACAATGAGCAGTTCTTC.

CDR3 loop: CASSLWAGEGQGYTF. The DNA of the CDR3 is TGTGCCAGCAGTTTATGGGCAGGGGAGGGTCAGGGCTACACCTTC. The chain links TRBV28 to TRBJ1-2; the D gene is possibly TRBD1 (6 bases). V was cut by 0 bases and J by 8 bases, with 16 bases left in between. This CDR3 region has 15 residues. Looked up from germline, CDR1 is MDHEN and CDR2 is SYDVKM.

This clone appeared once. The J gene is TRBJ1-3, the V gene TRBV30; D is unresolved. Germline CDR1 GTSNPN, CDR2 SVGIG (reference sequence). Trimming stripped 1 base from V and 3 bases from J, with 13 bases between. CDR3 length: 15 amino acids. DNA of the CDR3: TGTGCCTGGAGTGGAGGGTCTTTGGTTGGAAACACCATATATTTT. Translation gives CAWSGGSLVGNTIYF.

This chain uses TRBV4-1 with TRBJ1-4, with TRBD1 identical over 9 bases. Germline-derived CDR1 and CDR2 are MGHRA and YSYEKL. The CDR3 length is 15 residues. The V gene end was trimmed by 4 bases and the J gene end by 7 bases; junction bases not matched to a gene: 7. The CDR3 coding sequence is TGCGCCAGCAGCCTAACCGGGACAGGGCTTGAAAAACTGTTTTTT. Translation: CASSLTGTGLEKLFF.

The chain joins TRBV25-1 to TRBJ1-1, with 8 bases identical to TRBD1. This CDR3 is built from 13 residues. Germline V lookup: CDR1 MGHDK, CDR2 SYGVNS. The V segment lost 7 bases and the J segment 4 bases; nucleotides outside the gene matches: 5. CDR3 sequence (DNA): TGTGCCAGCAACTACAGGGGGGCCACTGAAGCTTTCTTT. Encoded protein: CASNYRGATEAFF.

The J gene is TRBJ1-2, the V gene TRBV28; TRBD1 is a possible D gene (6 bases). Germline V CDR1 and CDR2: MDHEN, SYDVKM. Trimming stripped 5 bases from V and 10 bases from J, with 17 bases between. The CDR3 has 13 residues. The DNA of the CDR3 is TGTGCCAGCAGTAGGACAGCGGGACTATCCTACACCTTC. As protein: CASSRTAGLSYTF.

J is TRBJ2-6 and V is TRBV10-3; D is tentatively TRBD1 or TRBD2 (5 bases each). Germline V gene data show CDR1 as ENHRY and CDR2 as SYGVKD. The V and J ends lost 4 bases and 3 bases respectively, with 7 bases between them. This CDR3 comprises 14 residues. DNA for the CDR3: TGTGCCATCAGTGGAGGGGTTGGGGCCAACGTCCTGACTTTC. Translating gives CAISGGVGANVLTF.

This clone was seen just once. The chain couples TRBV10-1 to TRBJ2-7; D possibly corresponds to TRBD1 (6 bases). V lost 3 bases to trimming and J lost 2 bases, with 11 bases between them. The germline V gene encodes CDR1 WNHNN and CDR2 SYGVQD (reference sequence). This CDR3 comprises 14 residues. For the CDR3, the DNA is TGCGCCAGCAGTGACCCCGGACAGACCTACGAGCAGTACTTC. Protein: CASSDPGQTYEQYF.

In DNA form, the CDR3 reads TGTGCCAGCAGCGTATCAGGGGCGCACGGGCAGTTCTTC. This codes for CASSVSGAHGQFF. The chain joins TRBV9 to TRBJ2-1, with TRBD1 as a possible D gene (6 bases). Trimming cost V 1 base and J 12 bases, with 14 bases left between them. The CDR3 is 13 amino acids. Germline V lookup: CDR1 SGDLS, CDR2 YYNGEE.

The chain carries TRBV10-3 and TRBJ2-2; D possibly corresponds to TRBD1 (6 bases). The CDR3 sequence is 17 residues long. Germline CDR1 reads ENHRY; CDR2 reads SYGVKD. V lost 0 bases and J lost 3, with 14 bases in between. DNA for the CDR3: TGTGCCATCAGTGAGTCGATGGGCAGGGGCTACACCGGGGAGCTGTTTTTT. Amino acids: CAISESMGRGYTGELFF.

In its sample, this clone was seen a few times. The chain employs TRBV30 and TRBJ1-6; 9 bases map to TRBD1. The CDR3 extends over 16 amino acids. Per germline, CDR1 GTSNPN and CDR2 SVGIG (reference sequence). The V gene end was trimmed by 2 bases and the J gene end by 9 bases; junction bases not matched to a gene: 11. Written as DNA, the CDR3 is TGTGCCTGGAGTTCCACCGGGACAGGGAGAGGTTCACCCCTCCACTTT. Its translation: CAWSSTGTGRGSPLHF. The entire variable domain, with the rest obtained from reference TRBV30 and TRBJ1-6, is as follows: SQTIHQWPATLVQPVGSPLSLECTVEGTSNPNLYWYRQAAGRGLQLLFYSVGIGQISSEVPQNLSASRPQDRQFILSSKKLLLSDSGFYLCAWSSTGTGRGSPLHFGNGTRLTVT.

The rearrangement uses TRBV7-2 and TRBJ2-7; tentative D call: TRBD2 (7 bases). Trimming shortened V by 5 bases and J by 3 bases, and 14 bases separated the two germline ends. Germline V gene data show CDR1 as SGHTA and CDR2 as FQGNSA. The CDR3 has 14 residues. The CDR3: CASSQGGGVYEQYF. The CDR3 DNA sequence: TGTGCCAGCAGCCAAGGAGGGGGGGTCTACGAGCAGTACTTC.

The chain recombines TRBV10-2 with TRBJ1-5; TRBD1 agrees at 7 bases. With V trimmed by 6 bases and J by 5 bases, 16 bases remained unmatched. Germline V gene sequence: CDR1 WSHSY, CDR2 SAAADI. CDR3 length equals 17 residues. The CDR3 region has the DNA TGCGCCAGCAGGGAGGATTGGACAGGTCAGCCGGATCAGCCCCAGCATTTT. Translated, it gives CASREDWTGQPDQPQHF.

J is TRBJ1-1 and V is TRBV19; weak D call: TRBD1 (6 bases). This CDR3 is 13 amino acids long. V shed 6 bases and J shed 12 bases, with 20 bases lying between them. Germline-derived CDR1 and CDR2 are LNHDA and SQIVND (reference sequence). Here the CDR3 reads CASSQSSGTLTFF. CDR3 DNA: TGTGCCAGTAGCCAATCCTCCGGGACACTAACTTTCTTT.

In regard to this clone: Additional DNA sequences in this sample encode the identical CDR3. The chain employs TRBV11-2 and TRBJ2-1; TRBD2 aligns across 14 bases. CDR3 length equals 16 residues. Unmatched junction bases numbered 4, after V lost 5 bases and J lost 4 bases. CDR1 is SGHAT and CDR2 is FQNNGV in the germline V gene. DNA for the CDR3: TGTGCCAGCAGCAGACTAGCGGGAGGGAGTTACAATGAGCAGTTCTTC. It translates to CASSRLAGGSYNEQFF.

The CDR3 region has the DNA TGCAGCGTTGTCGGAGCGGGAGCTCCAGATACGCAGTATTTT. Its translation is CSVVGAGAPDTQYF. The chain joins TRBV29-1 to TRBJ2-3; the match to TRBD2 covers 8 bases. This CDR3 spans 14 amino acids. Germline assignment: CDR1 SQVTM and CDR2 ANQGSEA. Unmatched junction bases numbered 7, after V lost 4 bases and J lost 4 bases.

The chain combines TRBV7-2 with TRBJ2-3; 10 bases line up with TRBD1. With 5 bases clipped from V and 0 bases from J, the junction kept 5 bases outside the gene matches. The CDR3 is made up of 16 amino acids. Germline CDR1 is SGHTA and CDR2 is FQGNSA. The CDR3 DNA reads as TGTGCCAGCAGCCGACAGGGGGCTGCTAGCACAGATACGCAGTATTTT. Translating gives CASSRQGAASTDTQYF.

In this sample, this clone turned up once. The rearrangement links TRBV12-5 to TRBJ2-3, with 7 bases that match TRBD2. Losses at the gene ends were 4 bases for V and 1 base for J; bases not matched to a gene: 8. The CDR3 runs to 16 residues. Germline assignment: CDR1 LGHNT and CDR2 FRNRAP. For the CDR3, the DNA is TGTGCTAGTGGTTCCTACGAGCGGGATGGCACAGATACGCAGTATTTT. Amino acids: CASGSYERDGTDTQYF.

The chain is built from TRBV19 and TRBJ2-7; 9 nucleotides line up with TRBD1. With V trimmed by 6 bases and J by 7 bases, 10 bases remained unmatched. CDR1 and CDR2 from the germline V gene are LNHDA and SQIVND (reference sequence). CDR3 length: 14 amino acids. The CDR3: CASRTGTGSSEQYF. The CDR3 bases are TGTGCCAGTAGAACCGGGACAGGGTCTAGTGAGCAGTACTTC.

The chain carries TRBV2 and TRBJ2-2, with D possibly being TRBD1 (6 bases). This CDR3 has 13 residues. Trimming shortened V by 6 bases and J by 6 bases, and 11 bases separated the two germline ends. Germline V gene sequence: CDR1 SNHLY, CDR2 FYNNEI. This chain's CDR3 is CASRVGGAGELFF. The CDR3 DNA is TGTGCCAGCAGGGTAGGGGGAGCCGGGGAGCTGTTTTTT.

CDR3: CASSQDRRSGRAVTDTQYF. CDR3 coding DNA: TGTGCCAGCAGCCAAGATAGGCGCAGCGGGAGGGCCGTAACAGATACGCAGTATTTT. This rearrangement joins TRBV4-2 to TRBJ2-3; 10 nucleotides line up with TRBD2. The CDR3 covers 19 residues. Germline values: CDR1 LGHNA, CDR2 YNFKEQ. The V and J ends lost 0 bases and 3 bases, in that order; junction bases with no gene match: 12.

The chain uses TRBV7-3 and TRBJ2-1; 13 bases align to TRBD2. Looked up from germline, CDR1 is SGHTA and CDR2 is FQGTGA. V lost 5 bases to trimming and J lost 14 bases; unmatched junction nucleotides: 6. The CDR3 extends over 13 amino acids. The CDR3 is CASSTGLAGREFF. DNA of the CDR3: TGTGCCAGCAGCACGGGACTAGCGGGAAGAGAGTTCTTC.

This clone was seen once. This chain joins TRBV6-4 and TRBJ1-6; no clear D gene. V lost 3 bases and J 6 bases, leaving 9 bases between the germline ends. CDR1 and CDR2 (germline): MRHNA, SNTAGT. The length of the CDR3 is 14 residues. CDR3 sequence (DNA): TGTGCCAGCAGTGAATCTTGGGGTAATTCACCCCTCCACTTT. It encodes CASSESWGNSPLHF.

This clone was observed a handful of times. The chain couples TRBV11-1 to TRBJ1-1; D perhaps matches TRBD1 (5 bases). Trimming removed 5 bases from V and 0 bases from J, with 10 bases in between. The CDR3 is 14 amino acids. Germline V CDR1 and CDR2: SGHAT, FQDESV (reference sequence). This CDR3 reads CASSPGRMNTEAFF. In nucleotides, the CDR3 is TGTGCCAGCAGCCCGGGACGGATGAACACTGAAGCTTTCTTT.

V gene TRBV5-1 combines with J gene TRBJ1-4, with D maybe TRBD1 (5 bases). The CDR3 length is 14 residues. The germline V gene encodes CDR1 SGHRS and CDR2 YFSETQ. Trimming shortened V by 3 bases and J by 4 bases, and 10 bases separated the two germline ends. The CDR3 region has the DNA TGCGCCAGCAGCTCCAGACAGCGTAATGAAAAACTGTTTTTT. It translates to CASSSRQRNEKLFF. Drawing the rest from reference TRBV5-1 and TRBJ1-4, the complete variable domain is KAGVTQTPRYLIKTRGQQVTLSCSPISGHRSVSWYQQTPGQGLQFLFEYFSETQRNKGNFPGRFSGRQFSNSRSEMNVSTLELGDSALYLCASSSRQRNEKLFFGSGTQLSVL.

The rearrangement uses TRBV6-5 and TRBJ2-1; D is uncertain. This CDR3 comprises 16 residues. Looked up from germline, CDR1 is MNHEY and CDR2 is SVGAGI. The V end was cut by 0 bases, the J end by 0 bases, with 9 bases between. CDR3 amino acids: CASSYSFGSSYNEQFF. In DNA form, the CDR3 reads TGTGCCAGCAGTTACTCGTTCGGTAGCTCCTACAATGAGCAGTTCTTC.

The rearrangement joins TRBV6-1 to TRBJ2-7, with D perhaps matching TRBD2 (6 bases). The CDR3 consists of 13 residues. Germline lookup yields CDR1 MNHNS and CDR2 SASEGT. V lost 6 bases, J lost 3 bases, and 12 bases lay in between. The CDR3 DNA reads TGTGCCAGCAGACCGGGACTCCTCTACGAGCAGTACTTC. Residues: CASRPGLLYEQYF.

The V gene is TRBV5-1, the J gene TRBJ1-1; maybe TRBD1 (5 bases). The CDR3 consists of 16 residues. V was pared by 3 bases and J by 1 base, with 16 bases between. In germline, CDR1 is SGHRS, CDR2 YFSETQ. In DNA, the CDR3 is TGCGCCAGCAGCTCAGGGCCAGGCACTGGGAACACTGAAGCTTTCTTT. Its protein is CASSSGPGTGNTEAFF.

The chain couples TRBV10-3 to TRBJ1-1; D remains ambiguous. V gave up 0 bases and J gave up 1 base, with 6 bases separating them. Germline loops: CDR1 ENHRY, CDR2 SYGVKD. The CDR3 length is 14 residues. CDR3 sequence reads: CAISESRKNTEAFF. CDR3 bases: TGTGCCATCAGTGAGTCCAGGAAGAACACTGAAGCTTTCTTT.